This T cell receptor (beta chain) comes out of a study of shared clonotypes between healthy human individuals. The table lists this clone with a count of one. Its antigen is undetermined. The V end lost 7 bases, the J end lost 0 bases, and 10 bases lay between the germline ends. There are 15 residues in the CDR3. CDR1 and CDR2 from the germline V gene are SEHNR and FQNEAQ (reference sequence). Sequenced by immunoSEQ multiplex PCR; TCRdb stores in-frame clones only, minus some. The data show some 2,500,000 clones, 90% to 95% seen once. Overall study results and limits: Clonotypes not shared had lower generation probabilities than those common to all four donors.

This receptor was obtained from a man aged 18 to 35 in good health. Some clones in this sample may be carry-over from other donors' samples. The chain couples TRBV7-9 to TRBJ2-6; unclear D gene. Sequenced material: naive CD4+ T cells from PBMCs. Subset in this sample: CD45RA+ positively selected. The CDR3 protein is CASTSSGSGANVLTF. The DNA of the CDR3 is TGTGCCAGCACCTCCTCGGGCTCTGGGGCCAACGTCCTGACTTTC.